This TCR beta chain was sequenced in a study of vaccination effects on CD4 cells after COVID-19. For the study at large: Sampling occurred a median 72 days post second dose, range 14 to 241.

Trimming removed 0 bases at V and 7 bases at J, with 3 bases between. The CDR3 length is 12 residues. CDR1 is ENHRY and CDR2 is SYGVKD in the germline V gene. Sequencing in the ViraFEST assay came after antigen-specific CD4+ T cells had been expanded with viral peptide pools, which were used to stimulate PBMC. A roughly 10-day culture period preceded the isolation of CD4+ T cells. Everyone in the study got two shots of either the BNT162b2 or mRNA-1273 vaccine. Cultivation was performed at some 1.9 million PBMC per well with 9 to 10 IU/ml IL-2 and 9 to 10 ug/ml peptides added. IL-2 medium supplanted half the medium on days 3 and 7. This clone was picked up a small number of times. As yet, its antigen is unknown. Study-wide points: Small numbers of convalescent patients limited the study. It also lacked early post-infection timepoints.

Here immunoSEQ multiplex PCR was the method, and the copy in TCRdb shows in-frame clones only, minus some. The sample yields about 22,000 clones, more than 65% seen once. The sequence derives from a human donor who received a COVID-19 vaccine. The V and J genes are TRBV10-3 and TRBJ1-4; D remains unclear. Material: CD4+ T cells from PBMCs cultured with HCoV-NL63 spike peptides, obtained after COVID-19 vaccination. CDR3 DNA: TGTGCCATCAGTGAGTCGAGTGAAAAACTGTTTTTT. This codes for CAISESSEKLFF.